The source of this T cell receptor (beta chain) is a study of T-cell reconstitution after alpha-beta-depleted transplantation in children. This clonotype was observed a handful of times. Unique molecular identifiers were built into the TCRbeta library. One entry per CDR3 protein results from TCRdb running MiXCR on the PCR reads. Altogether approximately 490,000 distinct CDR3 sequences are present, 12% being singletons, with the ten largest covering around 6%. This CDR3 is 16 amino acids long. J gave up 5 bases and V 5 bases, and 7 bases lay outside the gene matches. Germline CDR1 is MNHEY and CDR2 is SVGEGT.

This specimen was PBMCs from the stem cell graft donor, taken from the stem cell graft. The TCR originated in a human donor who donated a stem cell graft to a child with combined immunodeficiency. The chain employs TRBV6-2 or TRBV6-3 and TRBJ2-1; TRBD2 matches 12 bases. The CDR3 here is CASSDDRTSGNNEQFF. DNA of the CDR3: TGTGCCAGCAGTGACGACAGGACTAGCGGGAACAATGAGCAGTTCTTC.